This entry lists 20 T cell receptor beta chains sequenced from one sample in a study of regulatory T cells in long-lasting Graves disease (dated by TCRdb to the early 2020s). Library method: multiplex PCR. Data came from an Illumina HiSeq 4000. TCR beta libraries were built with iRepertoire HTBI primers and Arm-PCR amplification of CDR3 regions. TCRdb reanalyzed the raw reads on its own, using fastp at Q25 for trimming and MiXCR for clone calling, and kept in-frame beta chains. Rows are unified per CDR3 protein, each entry keeping the most common DNA and genes. The sample data list approximately 300,000 distinct CDR3 sequences, and more than 15% of these were observed just once. The ten top clones hold around 37% of the sample. The time point label corresponds to: newly diagnosed GD, antithyroid drugs for less than 3 months. RNA was extracted from PBMCs in TRIzol for both TCR sequencing and RNA sequencing.

The sample here was peripheral blood mononuclear cells (PBMCs), taken at new diagnosis, from a patient treated with antithyroid drugs. These receptors were collected from a female donor with Graves disease.

On this clonotype itself: A much larger clonotype is one base distant, so this may be a read error. This chain joins TRBV2 and TRBJ2-7, with a tentative D call TRBD2 (6 bases). V was trimmed by 7 bases and J by 2 bases, leaving 15 bases between them. The length of the CDR3 is 14 residues. Per germline, CDR1 SNHLY and CDR2 FYNNEI. CDR3 loop: CASTGRSGPYEQYF. The CDR3 DNA sequence: TGTGCCAGCACCGGGAGAAGTGGCCCCTACGAGCAGTACTTC.

This clonotype was recorded many times. The V call is TRBV2, the J call TRBJ2-7; tentatively, D is TRBD2 (6 bases). The CDR3 is 12 residues long. Per the germline V gene, CDR1 is SNHLY and CDR2 is FYNNEI. Trimming pared 8 bases from V and 0 bases from J, leaving 8 bases between. CDR3 sequence reads: CASRENSYEQYF. The CDR3 DNA follows: TGTGCCAGCCGGGAGAACTCCTACGAGCAGTACTTC.

CDR3 sequence: CAWSFESSGNTIYF. In DNA, the CDR3 is TGTGCCTGGAGTTTCGAGAGCTCTGGAAACACCATATATTTT. The chain employs TRBV30 and TRBJ1-3; the D is unclear. Germline-derived CDR1 and CDR2 are GTSNPN and SVGIG (reference sequence). This CDR3 is 14 amino acids long. Trimming took 2 bases from V and 0 from J, leaving 8 bases between them.

This clonotype was counted between two and nine times. The chain links TRBV20-1 to TRBJ2-1; D gene uncertain. Germline CDR1 and CDR2: DFQATT and SNEGSKA (reference sequence). V lost 3 bases and J 6 bases, leaving 12 bases between the germline ends. The CDR3 covers 13 residues. The CDR3 loop reads CSARLGGINEQFF. The DNA for the CDR3 is TGCAGTGCTAGGTTAGGTGGGATCAATGAGCAGTTCTTC.

This clonotype was counted at least ten times. J is TRBJ1-1 and V is TRBV20-1; D possibly corresponds to TRBD1 (5 bases). The CDR3 loop spans 14 amino acids. V shed 0 bases and J shed 2 bases, with 10 bases lying between them. CDR1 and CDR2 (germline): DFQATT, SNEGSKA (reference sequence). Written as DNA, the CDR3 is TGCAGTGCTAGAGAATCGGGGCGAAACACTGAAGCTTTCTTT. It codes for CSARESGRNTEAFF.

This clonotype has at least ten counts. The V call is TRBV11-2, the J call TRBJ2-1; no clear D. CDR3 length: 13 residues. Trimming pared 4 bases from V and 12 bases from J, leaving 16 bases between. Germline CDR1 SGHAT, CDR2 FQNNGV. The chain's CDR3 is CASSSRPLEWQFF. The CDR3 DNA is TGTGCCAGCAGCTCCCGCCCATTAGAGTGGCAGTTCTTC.

The genes are TRBV6-4 and TRBJ1-1; the D is unclear. The CDR3 is made up of 15 amino acids. Between the trimmed V and J ends, which lost 5 bases and 1 base, there was a span of 14 bases. Germline CDR1 is MRHNA and CDR2 is SNTAGT. The CDR3 protein is CASSYCEWGNTEAFF. Written as DNA, the CDR3 is TGTGCCAGCAGTTACTGTGAGTGGGGGAACACTGAAGCTTTCTTT.

This clonotype was seen only a few times. A junction boundary mismatches the germline segment, possibly from a read error. The chain uses TRBV29-1 and TRBJ2-4, with D possibly being TRBD2 (6 bases). CDR1 is SQVTM, CDR2 ANQGSEA, per germline. The CDR3 has 15 amino acids. CDR3 residues: CSVGSISGARNIQYF. Here the CDR3 DNA reads TGCAGCGTTGGTTCAATTAGCGGAGCCAGAAACATTCAGTACTTC.

This clonotype was counted ten times or more. The chain combines TRBV6-2 or TRBV6-3 with TRBJ2-1; weak D call: TRBD1 (5 bases). This CDR3 has 15 amino acids. V lost 5 bases and J 4 bases, leaving 15 bases between the germline ends. Germline V gene data show CDR1 as MNHEY and CDR2 as SVGEGT. The DNA for the CDR3 is TGTGCCAGCAGTCAACAGTGGGGCCAATACAATGAGCAGTTCTTC. Translating it yields CASSQQWGQYNEQFF.

This clonotype came up many times. The chain combines TRBV7-9 with TRBJ2-1; 10 positions match TRBD2. The J call is uncertain, as TRBJ2-5 better fits the DNA end. This CDR3 has 17 residues. CDR1 is SEHNR and CDR2 is FQNEAQ in the germline V gene (reference sequence). CDR3 amino acids: CASSQPALAGVGETQYF. CDR3 nucleotide sequence: TGTGCCAGCAGCCAACCGGCCCTAGCGGGAGTGGGAGAGACCCAGTACTTC.

This clonotype was seen repeatedly, ten times or more. The chain employs TRBV18 and TRBJ1-4; D unclear. V was pared by 3 bases and J by 5 bases, with 4 bases between. Germline CDR1 is KGHSH and CDR2 is LQKENI. This CDR3 has 12 amino acids. CDR3 protein: CASSPKNEKLFF. The CDR3 DNA is TGTGCCAGCTCACCGAAAAATGAAAAACTGTTTTTT.

The V call is TRBV29-1, the J call TRBJ1-1; maybe TRBD1 (5 bases). The CDR3 consists of 15 residues. V was pared by 3 bases and J by 1 base, with 15 bases between. Germline V gene sequence: CDR1 SQVTM, CDR2 ANQGSEA. The CDR3 bases are TGCAGCGTTGATATTCCGGGACTCCAGAACACTGAAGCTTTCTTT. This translates into CSVDIPGLQNTEAFF.

This clonotype was recorded at least ten times. This chain connects TRBV20-1 to TRBJ2-2; TRBD1 or TRBD2 may be the D gene (5 bases each). Germline assignment: CDR1 DFQATT and CDR2 SNEGSKA (reference sequence). V gave up 3 bases and J gave up 4 bases, with 15 bases separating them. The CDR3 loop spans 15 amino acids. CDR3 DNA sequence: TGCAGTGCTAGTGTATCTGGGGGTGTCACCGGGGAGCTGTTTTTT. Translating gives CSASVSGGVTGELFF.

This clonotype was seen at least ten times. The chain has TRBV9 and TRBJ2-6; D possibly corresponds to TRBD2 (6 bases). CDR1 and CDR2 (germline): SGDLS, YYNGEE. Trimming took 2 bases from V and 4 from J, leaving 10 bases between them. The CDR3 runs 15 residues. The CDR3 DNA sequence: TGTGCCAGCAGCGTCGGAGGGAGAGGGGCCAACGTCCTGACTTTC. This translates into CASSVGGRGANVLTF.

The table lists this clonotype with a few counts. The DNA of the CDR3 is TGTGCCAGCAGCGTAGTTTGGACACTAGTTCCACTGAGGCCCCAGCATTTT. It is translated as CASSVVWTLVPLRPQHF. The J gene is TRBJ1-5, the V gene TRBV9; a weak D match, TRBD1 (5 bases). Trimming removed 0 bases from V and 9 bases from J, with 22 bases in between. This CDR3 has 17 amino acids. CDR1 and CDR2 from the germline V gene are SGDLS and YYNGEE.

This clonotype was counted only a few times. The chain recombines TRBV5-1 with TRBJ2-3, with D unclear. The germline V gene has CDR1 SGHRS and CDR2 YFSETQ. With 4 bases removed from V and 0 bases from J, the gap between germline ends came to 9 bases. This CDR3 has 14 residues. The CDR3 is CASSLSTSTDTQYF. The DNA for the CDR3 is TGCGCCAGCAGCCTGAGCACTAGCACAGATACGCAGTATTTT.

The chain links TRBV28 to TRBJ2-7; tentatively, D is TRBD2 (7 bases). Germline CDR1 MDHEN, CDR2 SYDVKM. The ends were cut back, 3 bases at V and 3 bases at J, with 15 bases in the middle. The CDR3 has 15 residues. CDR3 sequence reads: CASSFWGGGHYEQYF. In nucleotides, the CDR3 is TGTGCCAGCAGTTTTTGGGGGGGGGGGCACTACGAGCAGTACTTC. Full variable domain (rest looked up from reference TRBV28 and TRBJ2-7): DVKVTQSSRYLVKRTGEKVFLECVQDMDHENMFWYRQDPGLGLRLIYFSYDVKMKEKGDIPEGYSVSREKKERFSLILESASTNQTSMYLCASSFWGGGHYEQYFGPGTRLTVT.

This clonotype was found a few times. The chain links TRBV9 to TRBJ2-7; D is possibly TRBD2 (5 bases). This CDR3 contains 16 residues. Trimming took 0 bases from V and 6 from J, leaving 19 bases between them. Germline CDR1 and CDR2: SGDLS and YYNGEE. CDR3 sequence (DNA): TGTGCCAGCAGCGTAGGGTCGGACTCCGCTTACGGCGAGCAGTACTTC. It is translated as CASSVGSDSAYGEQYF. The full variable domain, in which reference TRBV9 and TRBJ2-7 provide the parts outside the CDR3, is DSGVTQTPKHLITATGQRVTLRCSPRSGDLSVYWYQQSLDQGLQFLIQYYNGEERAKGNILERFSAQQFPDLHSELNLSSLELGDSALYFCASSVGSDSAYGEQYFGPGTRLTVT.

This clonotype was seen more than once but under ten times. The chain has TRBV7-9 and TRBJ2-1; D might be TRBD2 (6 bases). Germline V gene data show CDR1 as SEHNR and CDR2 as FQNEAQ (reference sequence). This CDR3 is built from 16 residues. V was cut by 1 base and J by 0 bases, with 10 bases left in between. The DNA of the CDR3 is TGTGCCAGCAGCTTAGGATTGGGACTCTCCTACAATGAGCAGTTCTTC. Translating it yields CASSLGLGLSYNEQFF.

This clonotype was detected many times. The V and J genes are TRBV11-2 and TRBJ1-5; D is unresolved. Germline V lookup: CDR1 SGHAT, CDR2 FQNNGV. The CDR3 length is 13 residues. V shed 2 bases and J shed 7 bases, with 9 bases lying between them. DNA for the CDR3: TGTGCCAGCAGCTTATTTTTGGCACAGCCCCAGCATTTT. It yields the protein CASSLFLAQPQHF.